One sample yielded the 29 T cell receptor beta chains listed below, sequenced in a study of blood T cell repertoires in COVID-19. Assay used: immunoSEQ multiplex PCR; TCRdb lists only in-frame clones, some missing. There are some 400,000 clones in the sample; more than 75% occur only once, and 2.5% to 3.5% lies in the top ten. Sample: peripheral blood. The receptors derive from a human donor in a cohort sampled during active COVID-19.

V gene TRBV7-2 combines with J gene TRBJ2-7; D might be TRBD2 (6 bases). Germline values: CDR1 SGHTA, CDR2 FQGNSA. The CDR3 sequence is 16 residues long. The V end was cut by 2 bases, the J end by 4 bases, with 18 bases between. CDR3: CASSLPDRGGGYEQYF. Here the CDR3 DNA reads TGTGCCAGCAGCTTACCCGATAGGGGAGGAGGGTACGAGCAGTACTTC.

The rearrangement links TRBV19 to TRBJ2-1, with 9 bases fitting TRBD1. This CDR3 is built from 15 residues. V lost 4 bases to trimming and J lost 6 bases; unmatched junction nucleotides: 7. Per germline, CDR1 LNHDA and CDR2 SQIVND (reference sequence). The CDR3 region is CASSTRTGVGNEQFF. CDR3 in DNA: TGTGCCAGTAGTACCCGGACAGGGGTCGGCAATGAGCAGTTCTTC.

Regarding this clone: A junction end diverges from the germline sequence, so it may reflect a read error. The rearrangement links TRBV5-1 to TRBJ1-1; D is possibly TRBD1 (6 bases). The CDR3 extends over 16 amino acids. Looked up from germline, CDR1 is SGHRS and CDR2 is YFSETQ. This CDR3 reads CASNLNGGLGGTEAFF. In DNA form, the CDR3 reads TGCGCCAGCAACTTGAACGGGGGGCTTGGTGGCACTGAAGCTTTCTTT.

The CDR3 spells CASSMEGLSNQPQHF. The CDR3 DNA is TGTGCCAGTAGTATGGAGGGCTTAAGCAATCAGCCCCAGCATTTT. The J gene is TRBJ1-5, the V gene TRBV19, with D uncertain. CDR1 LNHDA and CDR2 SQIVND come from the germline V gene (reference sequence). The V gene lost 3 bases and the J gene lost 1 base, with 10 bases spanning the gap. The CDR3 is 15 amino acids. Variable domain in full (rest from reference TRBV19 and TRBJ1-5): DGGITQSPKYLFRKEGQNVTLSCEQNLNHDAMYWYRQDPGQGLRLIYYSQIVNDFQKGDIAEGYSVSREKKESFPLTVTSAQKNPTAFYLCASSMEGLSNQPQHFGDGTRLSIL.

For the CDR3, the DNA is TGTGCCAGTAGCCGCCAGGGGGTACTGAGCTCTGGAAACACCATATATTTT. Protein: CASSRQGVLSSGNTIYF. The V and J genes are TRBV19 and TRBJ1-3; TRBD1 matches 7 bases. The trim removed 6 bases at V and 0 bases at J, leaving 11 bases unmatched. The CDR3 has 17 residues. Looked up from germline, CDR1 is LNHDA and CDR2 is SQIVND (reference sequence). The full variable domain, completed using reference TRBV19 and TRBJ1-3, is DGGITQSPKYLFRKEGQNVTLSCEQNLNHDAMYWYRQDPGQGLRLIYYSQIVNDFQKGDIAEGYSVSREKKESFPLTVTSAQKNPTAFYLCASSRQGVLSSGNTIYFGEGSWLTVV.

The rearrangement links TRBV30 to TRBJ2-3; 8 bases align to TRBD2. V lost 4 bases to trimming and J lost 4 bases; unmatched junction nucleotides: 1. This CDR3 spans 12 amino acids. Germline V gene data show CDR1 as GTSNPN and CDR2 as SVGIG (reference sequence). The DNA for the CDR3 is TGTGCCTGGACGGGGGGGGCAGATACGCAGTATTTT. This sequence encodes CAWTGGADTQYF.

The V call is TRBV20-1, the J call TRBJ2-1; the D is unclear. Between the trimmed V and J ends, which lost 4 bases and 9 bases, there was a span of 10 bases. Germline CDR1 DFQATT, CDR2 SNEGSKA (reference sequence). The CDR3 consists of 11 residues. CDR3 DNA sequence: TGCAGTGCTAAGAGTACTTTTGAGCAGTTCTTC. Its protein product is CSAKSTFEQFF.

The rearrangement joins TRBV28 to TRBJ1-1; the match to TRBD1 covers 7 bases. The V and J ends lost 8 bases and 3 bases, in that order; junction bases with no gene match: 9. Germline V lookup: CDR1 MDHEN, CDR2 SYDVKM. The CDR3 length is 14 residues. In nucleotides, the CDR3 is TGTGCCAGCCGAGAACAGGGGTTTTACACTGAAGCTTTCTTT. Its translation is CASREQGFYTEAFF.

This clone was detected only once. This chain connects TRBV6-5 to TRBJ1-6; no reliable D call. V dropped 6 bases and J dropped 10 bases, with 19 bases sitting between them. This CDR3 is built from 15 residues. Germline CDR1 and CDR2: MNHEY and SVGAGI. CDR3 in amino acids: CASSPSGRLGSPLHF. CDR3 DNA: TGTGCCAGCAGCCCCTCCGGGAGGCTTGGATCACCCCTCCACTTT.

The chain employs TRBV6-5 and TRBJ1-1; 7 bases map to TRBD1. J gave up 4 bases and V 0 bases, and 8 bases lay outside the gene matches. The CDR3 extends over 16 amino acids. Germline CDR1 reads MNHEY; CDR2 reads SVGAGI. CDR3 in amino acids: CASSYSTTGISTEAFF. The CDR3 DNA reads TGTGCCAGCAGTTACTCGACGACAGGGATCTCCACTGAAGCTTTCTTT.

The CDR3 DNA reads TGTGCCAGCAGCCCCGACAGGGGCTACTACACCTTC. Its translation is CASSPDRGYYTF. V and J are TRBV7-9 and TRBJ1-2; TRBD1 matches 8 bases. CDR1 and CDR2 (germline): SEHNR, FQNEAQ (reference sequence). Losses at the gene ends were 5 bases for V and 10 bases for J; bases not matched to a gene: 6. The CDR3 consists of 12 residues.

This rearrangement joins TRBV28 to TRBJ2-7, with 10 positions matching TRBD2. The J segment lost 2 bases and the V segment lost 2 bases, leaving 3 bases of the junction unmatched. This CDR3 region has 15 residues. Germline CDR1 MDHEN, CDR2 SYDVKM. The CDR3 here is CASSLPAGGPYEQYF. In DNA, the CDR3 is TGTGCCAGCAGTTTACCAGCGGGAGGGCCCTACGAGCAGTACTTC. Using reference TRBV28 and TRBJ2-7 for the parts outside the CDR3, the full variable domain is DVKVTQSSRYLVKRTGEKVFLECVQDMDHENMFWYRQDPGLGLRLIYFSYDVKMKEKGDIPEGYSVSREKKERFSLILESASTNQTSMYLCASSLPAGGPYEQYFGPGTRLTVT.

CDR3 nucleotides: TGTGCCTGCTCCACGGGGGAGACCCAGTACTTC. Its translation: CACSTGETQYF. The chain links TRBV30 to TRBJ2-5, with D tentatively TRBD2 (5 bases). This CDR3 is 11 amino acids long. Germline CDR1 is GTSNPN and CDR2 is SVGIG (reference sequence). The V gene lost 6 bases and the J gene lost 5 bases, with 10 bases spanning the gap.

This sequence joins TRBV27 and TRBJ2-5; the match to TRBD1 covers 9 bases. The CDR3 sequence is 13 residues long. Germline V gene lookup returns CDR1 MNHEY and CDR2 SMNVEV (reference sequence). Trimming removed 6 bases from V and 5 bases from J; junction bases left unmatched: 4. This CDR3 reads CASRIDRGETQYF. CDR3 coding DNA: TGTGCCAGCAGAATAGACAGGGGGGAGACCCAGTACTTC.

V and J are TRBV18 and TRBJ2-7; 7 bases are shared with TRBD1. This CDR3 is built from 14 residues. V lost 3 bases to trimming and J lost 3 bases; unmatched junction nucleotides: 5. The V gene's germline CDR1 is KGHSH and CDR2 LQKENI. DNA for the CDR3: TGTGCCAGCTCACCCGGGACAGCGATCTACGAGCAGTACTTC. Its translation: CASSPGTAIYEQYF.

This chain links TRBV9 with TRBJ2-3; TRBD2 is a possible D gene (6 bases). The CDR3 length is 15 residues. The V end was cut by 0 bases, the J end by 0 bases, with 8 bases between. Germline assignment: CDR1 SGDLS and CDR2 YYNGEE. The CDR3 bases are TGTGCCAGCAGCGTAGAGGGGACTAGCACAGATACGCAGTATTTT. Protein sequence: CASSVEGTSTDTQYF.

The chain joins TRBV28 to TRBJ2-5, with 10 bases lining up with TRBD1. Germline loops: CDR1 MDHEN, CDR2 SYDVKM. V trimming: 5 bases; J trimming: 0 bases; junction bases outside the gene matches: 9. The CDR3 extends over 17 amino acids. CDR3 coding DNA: TGTGCCAGCAGTGCACTATCCGGGACAGGGGACCAAGAGACCCAGTACTTC. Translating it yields CASSALSGTGDQETQYF.

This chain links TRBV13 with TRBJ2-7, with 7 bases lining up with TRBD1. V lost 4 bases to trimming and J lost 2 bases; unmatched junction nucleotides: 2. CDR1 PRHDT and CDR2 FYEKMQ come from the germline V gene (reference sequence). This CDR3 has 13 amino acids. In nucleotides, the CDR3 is TGTGCCAGCAGCTCTACAGGGGCCTACGAGCAGTACTTC. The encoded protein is CASSSTGAYEQYF.

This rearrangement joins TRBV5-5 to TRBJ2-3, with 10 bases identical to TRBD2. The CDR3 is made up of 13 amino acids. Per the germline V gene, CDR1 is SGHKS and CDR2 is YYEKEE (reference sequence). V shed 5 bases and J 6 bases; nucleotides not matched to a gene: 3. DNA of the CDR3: TGTGCCAGCAGGTCGGGACTAGCGGATACGCAGTATTTT. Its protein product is CASRSGLADTQYF.

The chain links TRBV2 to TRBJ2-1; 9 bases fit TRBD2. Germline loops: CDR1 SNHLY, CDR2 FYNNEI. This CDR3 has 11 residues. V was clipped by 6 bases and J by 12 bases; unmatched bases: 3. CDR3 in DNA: TGTGCCAGCAGAGGCGGGAGGGTGCAGTTCTTC. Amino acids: CASRGGRVQFF.

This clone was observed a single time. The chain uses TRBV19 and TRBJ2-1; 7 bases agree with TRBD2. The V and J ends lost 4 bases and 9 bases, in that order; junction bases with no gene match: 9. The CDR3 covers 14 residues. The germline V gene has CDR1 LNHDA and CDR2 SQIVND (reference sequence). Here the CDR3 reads CASSKGLETVEQFF. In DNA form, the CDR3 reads TGTGCCAGTAGTAAAGGACTAGAGACGGTTGAGCAGTTCTTC.

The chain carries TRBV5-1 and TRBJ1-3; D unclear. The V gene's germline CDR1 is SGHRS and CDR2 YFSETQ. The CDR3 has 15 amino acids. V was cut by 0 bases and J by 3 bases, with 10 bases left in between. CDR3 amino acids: CASSLAPGFGNTIYF. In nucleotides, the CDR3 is TGCGCCAGCAGCTTGGCCCCCGGGTTTGGAAACACCATATATTTT.

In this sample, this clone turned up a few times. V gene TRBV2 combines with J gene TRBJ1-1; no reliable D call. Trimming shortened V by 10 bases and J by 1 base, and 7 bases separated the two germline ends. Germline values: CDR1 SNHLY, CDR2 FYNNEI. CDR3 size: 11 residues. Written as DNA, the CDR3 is TGTGCCATAGACACGAACACTGAAGCTTTCTTT. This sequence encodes CAIDTNTEAFF.

CDR3 region: CASSHRTGQNQPQHF. DNA of the CDR3: TGTGCCAGTAGTCATCGGACAGGTCAAAATCAGCCCCAGCATTTT. The chain recombines TRBV19 with TRBJ1-5; 7 bases agree with TRBD1. This CDR3 comprises 15 residues. CDR1 is LNHDA, CDR2 SQIVND, per germline (reference sequence). V lost 5 bases to trimming and J lost 4 bases; unmatched junction nucleotides: 8.

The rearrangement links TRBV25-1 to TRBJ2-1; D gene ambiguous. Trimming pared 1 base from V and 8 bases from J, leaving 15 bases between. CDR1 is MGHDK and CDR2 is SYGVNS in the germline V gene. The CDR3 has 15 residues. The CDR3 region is CASSELARDSDEQFF. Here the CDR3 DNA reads TGTGCCAGCAGTGAATTGGCTAGAGACTCGGATGAGCAGTTCTTC.

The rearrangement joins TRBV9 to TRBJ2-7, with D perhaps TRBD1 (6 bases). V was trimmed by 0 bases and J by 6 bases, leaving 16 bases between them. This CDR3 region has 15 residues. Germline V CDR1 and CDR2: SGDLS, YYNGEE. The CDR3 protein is CASSVASQGRGEQYF. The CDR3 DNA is TGTGCCAGCAGCGTAGCTTCCCAGGGGCGCGGCGAGCAGTACTTC.

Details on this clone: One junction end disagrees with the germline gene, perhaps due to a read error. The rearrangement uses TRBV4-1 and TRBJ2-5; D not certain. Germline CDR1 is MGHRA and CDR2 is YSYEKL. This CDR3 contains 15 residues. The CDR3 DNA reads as TGCGCCAGCACCCAAGTGGCGGTAGTATTCGGGACCCAGTACTTC. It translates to CASTQVAVVFGTQYF.

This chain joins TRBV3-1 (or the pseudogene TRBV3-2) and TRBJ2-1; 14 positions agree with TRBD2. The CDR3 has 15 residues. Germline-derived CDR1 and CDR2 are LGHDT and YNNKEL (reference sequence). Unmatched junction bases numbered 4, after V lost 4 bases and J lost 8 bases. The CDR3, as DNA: TGTGCCAGCAGCCTCGGACTAGCGGGAGGTCATGAGCAGTTCTTC. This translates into CASSLGLAGGHEQFF.

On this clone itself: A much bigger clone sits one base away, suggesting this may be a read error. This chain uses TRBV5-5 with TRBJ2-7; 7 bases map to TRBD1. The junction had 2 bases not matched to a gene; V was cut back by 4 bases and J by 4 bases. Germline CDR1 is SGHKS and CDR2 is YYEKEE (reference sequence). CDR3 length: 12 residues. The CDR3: CASSLTGYEQYF. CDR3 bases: TGTGCCAGCAGCCTGACAGGGTACGAGCAGTACTTC.